This TCR beta chain was sequenced in a study of T cell repertoires in cytomegalovirus infection (dated by TCRdb to between 2018 and 2021). Regarding the research as a whole: Peptide stimulations targeted recently identified HLA-C-restricted CMV epitopes, whose presentation resists viral immunomodulation, together with well-studied HLA-B-restricted epitopes. Because public TCR beta signatures pointed to carriage of CMV infection together with the matching HLA type, the HLA type of each donor mattered for the analysis.

Concerning this clonotype: It lacks a known antigen. No much larger clonotype is one base removed from it; base qualities were not supplied.

Results and caveats for the whole study, not just this receptor: In the ex vivo response, HLA-C-restricted CMV-specific TCR beta clonotypes were dominant, and in two of eight donors the single most frequent clonotype came from this HLA-C-restricted group. Carriers of CMV infection plus the relevant HLA type were discriminated by the cumulative frequency of public TCR beta family members in the study cohort and in an independent approximately 400-donor cohort.

Data came from an Illumina HiSeq 1500. TCRdb reprocessed the public reads (quality trimming at Q25 with fastp, clone calling with MiXCR) and kept in-frame beta chains. Every distinct CDR3 protein forms one entry, paired with its most common genes and DNA. This sample has around 310,000 distinct CDR3 sequences in its table, and 25% to 30% of those were observed once. The ten largest make up about 20% of the sample. According to the germline V gene, CDR1 reads SGHDT and CDR2 reads YYEEEE. The CDR3 numbers 15 residues from cysteine through phenylalanine. The only DNA kept is the CDR3, 45 bases in frame from the first base. V and J are trimmed by 1 base and 1 base, and the gene matches miss 2 bases of the junction. What this sample's treatment or condition label stands for: in vitro stimulation with specific CMV peptide epitopes to enrich CMV-specific T cells.

This sample comprised cultured PBMCs, obtained from culture after CMV antigen stimulation. The V gene is TRBV5-6 and the J gene is TRBJ2-1; 7 middle bases align to TRBD1. The origin of this receptor is a human donor in good health (CMV status not recorded). Some clones in this sample may be carry-over from other donors' samples. This receptor has the CDR3 CASSLTGQSYNEQFF. The DNA is as follows: TGTGCCAGCAGCTTGACGGGACAGTCCTACAATGAGCAGTTCTTC.